Reported below is one T cell receptor beta chain. No cognate antigen has been identified for it. The sample holds no much larger clone one base away, and base qualities are not on file. The data were taken from a study of vaccination effects on CD4 cells after COVID-19 (dated by TCRdb to 2021 to 2024). Regarding the research as a whole: In the ViraFEST assay, PBMC were stimulated with viral peptide pools, and TCR sequencing was then used to find antigen-specific CD4+ T cell clonotypes based on their expansion. Each participant received two doses of an mRNA SARS-CoV-2 vaccine, either BNT162b2 or mRNA-1273. Pre-vaccine samples from a couple of convalescent patients were drawn 16 days and one week before the first dose, 142 and 148 days after COVID-19 diagnosis. Each well held more than 1.5 million PBMC cultured in IMDM containing around 5.1% human AB serum, about 10 IU/ml IL-2 and gentamicin, along with approximately 10 ug/ml peptides. In both COVID-19 convalescent patients and infection-naive vaccine recipients, the study compared SARS-CoV-2 spike-specific CD4+ TCR repertoires from before mRNA vaccination with those from after it. A total of more than 8 COVID-19 convalescent patients and a few SARS-CoV-2-naive healthy vaccine recipients were included in the full study. Cultures from other donors in the study were sequenced with the Oncomine TCR Beta short-read assay on an Illumina iSeq 100. General findings and caveats noted by the study authors: Limitations of the study were the small number of convalescent patients and the absence of early post-infection timepoints. Clones induced by infection and clones induced by vaccination both contracted markedly at late timepoints after vaccination, which fits with T cell responses waning over time. Among convalescent patients, the spike-reactive repertoire after vaccination was made up mainly of new vaccine-induced clones that were largely distinct from the clones induced by infection.

The CDR3 covers 14 residues, taking in both the cysteine and the phenylalanine. Only the CDR3 portion is preserved as DNA: 42 bases, with reading frame beginning at the first base. V is clipped by 6 bases and J by 3 bases, and the sequence between their germline boundaries is 14 bases long. Per the germline V gene (reference sequence), SEHNR is the CDR1 and FQNEAQ is the CDR2. Library method: the immunoSEQ multiplex PCR assay. TCR beta CDR3 sequencing was performed on DNA from the cultured, isolated CD4+ T cells. The authors processed their data as follows. Non-productive TCR sequences were discarded, and reads were trimmed to the CDR3 region, with only CDR3s of 7 or more amino acids retained. Antigen-specific clonotypes were identified using the MANAFEST web app by comparison of expansion in peptide wells against reference cultures. To count as positive, a clone had to show expansion at FDR<0.05 compared with the reference and with all other wells, an odds ratio above 5, and a frequency above 0.1% in two replicate wells. Clonotypes significantly expanded in SARS-CoV-2 spike wells and in at least one common cold coronavirus spike condition were defined as cross-reactive. Using the stringdist R package, CDR3 similarity was measured by Levenshtein distance, and unrooted trees were constructed with ape in R 3.6.1. The table comes from immuneACCESS by way of TCRdb, which keeps in-frame sequences with V and J called. Part of the clones is missing from these tables; in studies checked, under half for an unresolved V gene and the rest for unknown reasons. D and trimming were read from the DNA, whereas the V and J calls and clone size are those reported in that table. The sample includes tens of thousands of clones, with around 74% observed a single time. Together, the top ten hold roughly 7.8% of the sample.

After around ten days of culture, CD4+ T cells were isolated with the EasySep CD4+ T cell isolation kit. Convalescent patients had PCR-confirmed SARS-CoV-2 infection between March and December 2020, before Alpha, Beta and Delta variants emerged in the United States. On days 3 and 7, half of the culture medium was replaced with fresh IL-2-containing medium. Unless noted otherwise, every peptide stimulation condition was cultured in triplicate wells. PBMC were separated from whole blood using Ficoll-Paque Plus gradient centrifugation and were then either cryopreserved at -140C or used fresh. The QIAamp micro DNA kit was used to extract genomic DNA from the cultured CD4+ T cells.

The sequences come from CD4+ T cells from PBMCs cultured without peptide, collected before COVID-19 vaccination. The rearrangement combines TRBV7-9 with TRBJ2-5; confidence is insufficient to name the D gene. The sequence was collected from a human donor who had a prior SARS-CoV-2 infection. The CDR3 is CASSKTPREETQYF. Here is the DNA: TGTGCCAGCAGTAAGACTCCACGAGAAGAGACCCAGTACTTC.